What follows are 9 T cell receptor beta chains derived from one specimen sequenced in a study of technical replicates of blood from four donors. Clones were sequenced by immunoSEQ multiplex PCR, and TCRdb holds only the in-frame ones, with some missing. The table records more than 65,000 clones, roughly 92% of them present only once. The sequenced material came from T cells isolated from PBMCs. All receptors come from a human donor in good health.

CDR3 coding DNA: TGTGCCAGCAGCAGGTCGGGACAGGGACACACCGGGGAGCTGTTTTTT. Translating gives CASSRSGQGHTGELFF. The gene calls are TRBV5-5 and TRBJ2-2; 9 bases line up with TRBD1. Germline V gene data show CDR1 as SGHKS and CDR2 as YYEKEE (reference sequence). The CDR3 is 16 amino acids. The trim removed 4 bases at V and 3 bases at J, leaving 7 bases unmatched.

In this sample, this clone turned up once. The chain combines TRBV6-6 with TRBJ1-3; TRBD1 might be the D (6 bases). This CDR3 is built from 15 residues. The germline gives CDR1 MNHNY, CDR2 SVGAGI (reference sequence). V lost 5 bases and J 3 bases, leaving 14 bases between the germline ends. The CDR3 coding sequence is TGTGCCAGCAGTCCAGGGGTCGTCTTTGGAAACACCATATATTTT. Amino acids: CASSPGVVFGNTIYF.

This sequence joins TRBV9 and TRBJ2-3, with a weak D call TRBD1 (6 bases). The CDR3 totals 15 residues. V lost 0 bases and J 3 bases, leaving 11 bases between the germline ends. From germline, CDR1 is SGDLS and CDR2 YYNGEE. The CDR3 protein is CASSVEGQRTDTQYF. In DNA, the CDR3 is TGTGCCAGCAGCGTAGAGGGACAACGAACAGATACGCAGTATTTT. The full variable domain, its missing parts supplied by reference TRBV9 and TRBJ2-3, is DSGVTQTPKHLITATGQRVTLRCSPRSGDLSVYWYQQSLDQGLQFLIQYYNGEERAKGNILERFSAQQFPDLHSELNLSSLELGDSALYFCASSVEGQRTDTQYFGPGTRLTVL.

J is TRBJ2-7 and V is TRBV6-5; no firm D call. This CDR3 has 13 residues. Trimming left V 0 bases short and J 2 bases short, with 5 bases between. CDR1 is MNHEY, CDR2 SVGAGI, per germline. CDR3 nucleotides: TGTGCCAGCAGTTACTCATCAGCCTACGAGCAGTACTTC. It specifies CASSYSSAYEQYF.

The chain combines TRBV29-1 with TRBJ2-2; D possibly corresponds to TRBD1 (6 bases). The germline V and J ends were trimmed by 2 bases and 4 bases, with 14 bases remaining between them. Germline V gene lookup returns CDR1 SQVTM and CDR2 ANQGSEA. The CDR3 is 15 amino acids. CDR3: CSVEFGQGITGELFF. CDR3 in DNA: TGCAGCGTTGAATTTGGGCAGGGGATCACCGGGGAGCTGTTTTTT.

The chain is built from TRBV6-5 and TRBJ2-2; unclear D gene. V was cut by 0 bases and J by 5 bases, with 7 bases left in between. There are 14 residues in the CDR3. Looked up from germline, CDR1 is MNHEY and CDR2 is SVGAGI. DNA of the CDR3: TGTGCCAGCAGTTACTCCACTTTGACCGGGGAGCTGTTTTTT. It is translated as CASSYSTLTGELFF.

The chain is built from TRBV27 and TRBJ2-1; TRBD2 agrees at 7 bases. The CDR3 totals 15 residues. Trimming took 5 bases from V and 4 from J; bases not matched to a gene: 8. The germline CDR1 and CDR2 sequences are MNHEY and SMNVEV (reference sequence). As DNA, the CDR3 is TGTGCCAGCAGTCAAGCGGGATTCCCTTACAATGAGCAGTTCTTC. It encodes CASSQAGFPYNEQFF.

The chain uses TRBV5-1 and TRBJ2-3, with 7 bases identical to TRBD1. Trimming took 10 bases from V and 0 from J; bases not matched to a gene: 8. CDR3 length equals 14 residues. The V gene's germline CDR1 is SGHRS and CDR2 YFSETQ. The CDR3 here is CAGQVPPSTDTQYF. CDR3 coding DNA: TGCGCCGGACAGGTTCCTCCTAGCACAGATACGCAGTATTTT. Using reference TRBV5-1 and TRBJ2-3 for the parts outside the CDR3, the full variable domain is KAGVTQTPRYLIKTRGQQVTLSCSPISGHRSVSWYQQTPGQGLQFLFEYFSETQRNKGNFPGRFSGRQFSNSRSEMNVSTLELGDSALYLCAGQVPPSTDTQYFGPGTRLTVL.

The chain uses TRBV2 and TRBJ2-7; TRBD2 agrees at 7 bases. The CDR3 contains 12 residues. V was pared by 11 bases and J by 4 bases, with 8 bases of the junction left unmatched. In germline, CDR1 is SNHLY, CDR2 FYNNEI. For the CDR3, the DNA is TGTGCCTTCCTTGCGGGGGAGTACGAGCAGTACTTC. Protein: CAFLAGEYEQYF.